Presented here are 5 T cell receptor beta chains from one specimen sequenced in a study of blood T cell repertoires in COVID-19. Only in-frame clones appear in the TCRdb table, and some are missing; sequencing was by immunoSEQ multiplex PCR. The sample comprises about 150,000 clones, roughly 80% of which are singletons, and roughly 0.52% rests with the top ten. What was sequenced was peripheral blood. The receptors shown here come from a man aged 55 to 69 with acute or convalescent COVID-19.

The chain joins TRBV5-1 to TRBJ1-1, with TRBD1 identical over 12 bases. CDR3 size: 16 residues. Germline V gives CDR1 SGHRS, CDR2 YFSETQ. J gave up 4 bases and V 3 bases, and 7 bases lay outside the gene matches. The CDR3 DNA reads TGCGCCAGCAGCTGGGGACAGGGGGCTTCGGGCACTGAAGCTTTCTTT. Its translation: CASSWGQGASGTEAFF.

The rearrangement links TRBV28 to TRBJ1-2, with 9 bases matching TRBD1. V lost 3 bases to trimming and J lost 8 bases; unmatched junction nucleotides: 7. This CDR3 contains 14 residues. Looked up from germline, CDR1 is MDHEN and CDR2 is SYDVKM. The CDR3 nucleotides read TGTGCCAGCAGTTTTTCAGGGACAGGGTACGGCTACACCTTC. Translation: CASSFSGTGYGYTF.

In this sample, this clone turned up once. This chain connects TRBV6-2 or TRBV6-3 to TRBJ2-7; 7 nucleotides agree with TRBD2. In germline, CDR1 is MNHEY, CDR2 SVGEGT. CDR3 size: 16 residues. Trimming removed 2 bases from V and 5 bases from J; junction bases left unmatched: 12. The CDR3 here is CASSYKAGDVSDEQYF. Here the CDR3 DNA reads TGTGCCAGCAGTTACAAGGCGGGAGATGTTAGCGACGAGCAGTACTTC.

The chain links TRBV12-5 to TRBJ1-3; D is unresolved. The CDR3 runs 16 residues. Trimming left V 0 bases short and J 4 bases short, with 13 bases between. Per germline, CDR1 LGHNT and CDR2 FRNRAP. The CDR3 DNA reads TGTGCTAGTGGTTTGGTACTACACGGGAAGGGAAACACCATATATTTT. Translation gives CASGLVLHGKGNTIYF.

The V gene is TRBV6-5, the J gene TRBJ1-2; maybe TRBD1 (5 bases). The length of the CDR3 is 14 residues. V was pared by 7 bases and J by 4 bases, with 16 bases between. In germline, CDR1 is MNHEY, CDR2 SVGAGI. CDR3 DNA sequence: TGTGCCAGCAAGGGTCGCCTTGACAGCTATGGCTACACCTTC. Amino acid sequence: CASKGRLDSYGYTF.